Shown below are 26 T cell receptor beta chains from a single sample sequenced in a study of T-cell reconstitution after alpha-beta-depleted transplantation in children. A TCRbeta library incorporating unique molecular identifiers was prepared. TCRdb analysed the PCR reads with MiXCR anew, one entry per CDR3 protein. The data hold approximately 250,000 distinct CDR3 sequences, with about a quarter observed a single time. Sequences were derived from PBMCs, sampled before TCRalphabeta/CD19-depleted stem cell transplant. The source of these receptors is a girl aged 2-10 years with Fanconi anemia, due to receive a stem cell transplant.

In its sample, this clonotype was seen many times. The chain joins TRBV7-6 to TRBJ2-1, with 9 positions matching TRBD2. Per the germline V gene, CDR1 is SGHVS and CDR2 is FNYEAQ. J gave up 8 bases and V 5 bases, and 13 bases lay outside the gene matches. The CDR3 totals 16 residues. The CDR3 loop is CASSLRTGLAFDEQFF. CDR3 sequence (DNA): TGTGCCAGCAGCCTCAGAACGGGACTAGCTTTTGATGAGCAGTTCTTC.

V gene TRBV20-1 combines with J gene TRBJ2-7; a weak D match, TRBD1 (6 bases). V lost 3 bases to trimming and J lost 2 bases, with 11 bases between them. Germline-derived CDR1 and CDR2 are DFQATT and SNEGSKA (reference sequence). This CDR3 spans 13 amino acids. CDR3 sequence (DNA): TGCAGTGCTAGTCTCAGGGGCACCTACGAGCAGTACTTC. This translates into CSASLRGTYEQYF.

In its sample, this clonotype was seen many times. This chain joins TRBV27 and TRBJ2-6; 8 positions agree with TRBD1. This CDR3 comprises 18 residues. The germline V gene encodes CDR1 MNHEY and CDR2 SMNVEV (reference sequence). V lost 6 bases and J lost 0; bases outside the gene matches: 10. CDR3 in amino acids: CASSRTGTGVSGANVLTF. CDR3 nucleotides: TGTGCCAGCAGCCGCACCGGGACAGGAGTCTCTGGGGCCAACGTCCTGACTTTC. The whole variable domain, filled in from reference TRBV27 and TRBJ2-6, reads EAQVTQNPRYLITVTGKKLTVTCSQNMNHEYMSWYRQDPGLGLRQIYYSMNVEVTDKGDVPEGYKVSRKEKRNFPLILESPSPNQTSLYFCASSRTGTGVSGANVLTFGAGSRLTVL.

The rearrangement links TRBV4-1 to TRBJ1-5; D is unresolved. The CDR3 spans 14 residues. V was trimmed by 4 bases and J by 0 bases, leaving 7 bases between them. Germline V gives CDR1 MGHRA, CDR2 YSYEKL. The CDR3 protein is CASSPRNSNQPQHF. The CDR3 bases are TGCGCCAGCAGCCCGAGGAATAGCAATCAGCCCCAGCATTTT.

The chain links TRBV7-2 to TRBJ2-7, with unresolved D. CDR3 length: 13 amino acids. The V end lost 1 base, the J end lost 5 bases, and 9 bases lay between the germline ends. Germline values: CDR1 SGHTA, CDR2 FQGNSA. The DNA for the CDR3 is TGTGCCAGCAGCTTAGAGGGTGGGAACGAGCAGTACTTC. This translates into CASSLEGGNEQYF.

Ten or more counts support this clonotype. This chain connects TRBV20-1 to TRBJ2-1, with a tentative D call TRBD2 (5 bases). The V and J ends lost 4 bases and 4 bases respectively, with 14 bases between them. CDR1 DFQATT and CDR2 SNEGSKA come from the germline V gene (reference sequence). The CDR3 sequence is 14 residues long. CDR3 sequence (DNA): TGCAGTGCTACCATAAGCGGACCATACAATGAGCAGTTCTTC. Residues: CSATISGPYNEQFF.

This clonotype was detected ten times or more. This sequence joins TRBV29-1 and TRBJ2-7; D tentatively reads TRBD1 or TRBD2 (5 bases each). The length of the CDR3 is 12 residues. V was shortened by 2 bases and J by 5 bases, with 10 bases between the two germline ends. The germline V gene encodes CDR1 SQVTM and CDR2 ANQGSEA. The CDR3 nucleotides are TGCAGCGTTGAATTTGGGGGTGACGAGCAGTACTTC. It codes for CSVEFGGDEQYF.

This clonotype was seen many times. The CDR3 protein is CSVEQAPEAFF. In nucleotides, the CDR3 is TGCAGCGTCGAACAGGCGCCTGAAGCTTTCTTT. The V and J genes are TRBV29-1 and TRBJ1-1; D might be TRBD1 (5 bases). V was pared by 6 bases and J by 6 bases, with 11 bases between. This CDR3 comprises 11 residues. Germline values: CDR1 SQVTM, CDR2 ANQGSEA.

The CDR3 DNA reads TGTGCCAGCAGTGGGGGACAGGGACATGAGCAGTTCTTC. Translated: CASSGGQGHEQFF. J is TRBJ2-1 and V is TRBV6-4; 9 bases are a match to TRBD1. This CDR3 comprises 13 residues. With V trimmed by 4 bases and J by 8 bases, 3 bases remained unmatched. The germline CDR1 and CDR2 sequences are MRHNA and SNTAGT.

The chain joins TRBV28 to TRBJ2-1; 12 bases map to TRBD2. The CDR3 has 16 residues. Germline V gene data show CDR1 as MDHEN and CDR2 as SYDVKM. CDR3 in amino acids: CATKTSGRSTYNEQFF. CDR3 nucleotides: TGTGCTACCAAAACTAGCGGGAGGTCTACCTACAATGAGCAGTTCTTC.

The J gene is TRBJ2-1, the V gene TRBV11-3; 7 nucleotides align to TRBD1. The CDR3 runs to 17 residues. J lost 3 bases, V lost 0 bases, and 8 bases had no gene match. Per the germline V gene, CDR1 is SGHNT and CDR2 is YENEEA. The DNA for the CDR3 is TGTGCCAGCAGCTTAGACGGGCACAGGGGTAACTACAATGAGCAGTTCTTC. Encoded protein: CASSLDGHRGNYNEQFF.

The chain uses TRBV28 and TRBJ2-7; D perhaps matches TRBD1 (5 bases). The CDR3 length is 16 residues. Germline CDR1 MDHEN, CDR2 SYDVKM. The ends were cut back, 5 bases at V and 2 bases at J, with 19 bases in the middle. CDR3 DNA: TGTGCCAGCAGTCCACACCTGGGGCAGAATCCCTACGAGCAGTACTTC. Its translation is CASSPHLGQNPYEQYF. Drawing the rest from reference TRBV28 and TRBJ2-7, the complete variable domain is DVKVTQSSRYLVKRTGEKVFLECVQDMDHENMFWYRQDPGLGLRLIYFSYDVKMKEKGDIPEGYSVSREKKERFSLILESASTNQTSMYLCASSPHLGQNPYEQYFGPGTRLTVT.

The chain links TRBV6-5 to TRBJ2-2; D unresolved. Germline V lookup: CDR1 MNHEY, CDR2 SVGAGI. V lost 1 base and J 0 bases, leaving 6 bases between the germline ends. The CDR3 consists of 15 residues. The CDR3 bases are TGTGCCAGCAGTTACTTCCCCCCGAACACCGGGGAGCTGTTTTTT. Its translation: CASSYFPPNTGELFF.

The chain combines TRBV6-2 or TRBV6-3 with TRBJ2-2, with 8 bases aligning to TRBD1. The V and J ends lost 6 bases and 0 bases, in that order; junction bases with no gene match: 3. This CDR3 is built from 15 residues. Germline V gene sequence: CDR1 MNHEY, CDR2 SVGEGT. The DNA of the CDR3 is TGTGCCAGCAGCCGACAGGGGCCGAACACCGGGGAGCTGTTTTTT. This translates into CASSRQGPNTGELFF.

In this sample, this clonotype turned up many times. The chain links TRBV6-5 to TRBJ2-5; no clear D. Germline CDR1 is MNHEY and CDR2 is SVGAGI. This CDR3 spans 11 amino acids. V lost 5 bases and J lost 5, with 6 bases in between. CDR3 DNA sequence: TGTGCCAGCAGTCAGGCGGAGACCCAGTACTTC. It codes for CASSQAETQYF.

The chain's CDR3 is CASSLSGGARTDTQYF. The CDR3 DNA reads TGTGCCAGCAGCCTCTCAGGGGGGGCCCGCACAGATACGCAGTATTTT. V gene TRBV28 combines with J gene TRBJ2-3; possibly TRBD1 or TRBD2 for D (7 bases each). This CDR3 contains 16 residues. In germline, CDR1 is MDHEN, CDR2 SYDVKM. V was clipped by 6 bases and J by 1 base, with 17 bases between them.

This clonotype has just a few counts. The rearrangement uses TRBV29-1 and TRBJ1-1, with D uncertain. This CDR3 region has 14 residues. V lost 7 bases and J 1 base, leaving 16 bases between the germline ends. Per the germline V gene, CDR1 is SQVTM and CDR2 is ANQGSEA. This CDR3 reads CSALTTDRNTEAFF. The CDR3 DNA reads as TGCAGCGCCCTCACTACCGACCGGAACACTGAAGCTTTCTTT. The variable domain in full, with the rest retrieved from reference TRBV29-1 and TRBJ1-1, is SAVISQKPSRDICQRGTSLTIQCQVDSQVTMMFWYRQQPGQSLTLIATANQGSEATYESGFVIDKFPISRPNLTFSTLTVSNMSPEDSSIYLCSALTTDRNTEAFFGQGTRLTVV.

At least ten counts were recorded for this clonotype. The chain recombines TRBV7-8 with TRBJ2-1; D is perhaps TRBD1 or TRBD2 (5 bases each). There are 17 residues in the CDR3. Looked up from germline, CDR1 is SGHVS and CDR2 is FQNEAQ. Between the trimmed V and J ends, which lost 5 bases and 4 bases, there was a span of 21 bases. CDR3 nucleotide sequence: TGTGCCAGCAGCCCCATGTTCGGGGCCATCCCGTACAATGAGCAGTTCTTC. Encoded protein: CASSPMFGAIPYNEQFF.

The gene calls are TRBV3-1 and TRBJ2-5; D ambiguous. CDR1 is LGHDT, CDR2 YNNKEL, per germline (reference sequence). This CDR3 has 14 residues. V was pared by 2 bases and J by 2 bases, with 9 bases between. The CDR3 here is CASSQMSDQETQYF. The CDR3 DNA is TGTGCCAGCAGCCAAATGAGCGATCAAGAGACCCAGTACTTC.

This clonotype was counted many times. The chain couples TRBV20-1 to TRBJ2-2, with D possibly TRBD2 on 5 matching bases. This CDR3 region has 17 residues. The V end was cut by 0 bases, the J end by 1 base, with 15 bases between. From germline, CDR1 is DFQATT and CDR2 SNEGSKA (reference sequence). CDR3 in amino acids: CSARDRRKTLNTGELFF. CDR3 in DNA: TGCAGTGCTAGAGATAGGAGGAAAACCCTGAACACCGGGGAGCTGTTTTTT.

This clonotype was seen ten or more times. The chain carries TRBV20-1 and TRBJ2-5; no reliable D call. V was pared by 5 bases and J by 4 bases, with 17 bases between. Germline CDR1 DFQATT, CDR2 SNEGSKA (reference sequence). This CDR3 has 14 amino acids. CDR3 DNA sequence: TGCAGTGCTCCACGAGACAATCTGGGAGAGACCCAGTACTTC. It is translated as CSAPRDNLGETQYF.

The CDR3 sequence: CSASPVTGRLSYEQYF. The CDR3 DNA reads TGCAGTGCTAGCCCTGTGACAGGTCGACTCTCCTACGAGCAGTACTTC. The chain has TRBV20-1 and TRBJ2-7, with a weak D call TRBD1 (6 bases). CDR3 length: 16 residues. V was trimmed by 3 bases and J by 0 bases, leaving 18 bases between them. Germline CDR1 is DFQATT and CDR2 is SNEGSKA (reference sequence).

This clonotype has a count of ten or more. The rearrangement joins TRBV20-1 to TRBJ2-5; 9 bases agree with TRBD1. This CDR3 contains 14 residues. V was clipped by 1 base and J by 5 bases; unmatched bases: 5. Germline loops: CDR1 DFQATT, CDR2 SNEGSKA (reference sequence). The CDR3 DNA is TGCAGTGCTAGAGTACAGGGGGCGTATGAGACCCAGTACTTC. Translating gives CSARVQGAYETQYF.

The chain recombines TRBV18 with TRBJ2-7; 7 bases match TRBD1. The CDR3 sequence is 12 residues long. The ends lost 5 bases at V and 3 bases at J; junction bases unmatched: 1. Germline assignment: CDR1 KGHSH and CDR2 LQKENI. CDR3 protein: CASSDRDYEQYF. The CDR3 bases are TGTGCCAGCTCAGACAGGGACTACGAGCAGTACTTC.

The genes are TRBV7-3 and TRBJ2-3; 10 nucleotides line up with TRBD1. Germline V gene sequence: CDR1 SGHTA, CDR2 FQGTGA. V gave up 6 bases and J gave up 4 bases; unmatched junction bases: 7. The length of the CDR3 is 15 residues. The CDR3 region has the DNA TGTGCCAGCAGTTCGACCGGGACAGGGGCAGATACGCAGTATTTT. It encodes CASSSTGTGADTQYF.

This clonotype was picked up a small number of times. The chain couples TRBV29-1 to TRBJ2-1, with D possibly being TRBD1 (6 bases). V gave up 3 bases and J gave up 5 bases, with 11 bases separating them. Germline assignment: CDR1 SQVTM and CDR2 ANQGSEA. The CDR3 sequence is 13 residues long. CDR3 bases: TGCAGCGTTGACCGGGACATAGACAATGAGCAGTTCTTC. It codes for CSVDRDIDNEQFF.